This T cell receptor beta chain appears in the sequencing data of a study of blood T cell repertoires in COVID-19 (dated by TCRdb to 2019 to 2021). At the level of the whole study: Collaborator samples came from the United States, Italy and Spain and covered acute and convalescent phases of COVID-19. The material from the prospective study consisted of cDNA or gDNA derived from T cells, B-cell-depleted T cells, or PBMCs. The dataset comprised deeply sampled blood TCRbeta repertoires from subjects exposed to, actively infected with, or recovered from COVID-19. A freely available public database, intended as a resource for researchers studying the immune response to SARS-CoV-2, is where the repertoires were released. The samples were drawn from the first 160 participants of the ongoing ImmuneRACE study and from under 1,500 subjects provided by 6 global collaborators. A de-identified subject ID, COVID-19 status, age in years and sex were almost always included in the sample metadata. HLA class I and class II types, where available, came from metadata supplied by the sample provider rather than from assay-based typing.

A second Seattle source provided samples from volunteer blood donors who had recovered from COVID-19. Whole blood was collected in K2EDTA tubes by collaborating institutions according to the institutions' own protocols. For TCRbeta analysis, collaborators shipped samples as frozen whole blood, isolated PBMCs, or DNA extracted from either of those sample types. Notes on this clone: No antigen is known for it. No clone much larger than this one lies a single base away; base qualities are absent.

TCRbeta CDR3 regions were amplified from genomic DNA by means of the immunoSEQ Assay, a bias-controlled multiplex PCR. The paper's processing steps were these. The number of nucleated cells in each sample was estimated from the amplification of reference gene primers within the assay. Sequence reads were collapsed and filtered to measure the absolute abundance of every unique TCRbeta CDR3 rearrangement. For each sample, productive Simpson clonality was calculated as the square root of Simpson's diversity index across productive rearrangements. TCRdb limited this immuneACCESS table to in-frame rearrangements with V and J called. A share of clones is missing; checked studies link under half to unresolved V genes, and the rest is unexplained. V, J and clone size are those of that table, while D and trimming were read from the DNA. The sample includes about 200,000 clones, with 75% to 90% observed a single time. 2.2% of the sample is taken by the ten largest.

The germline V gene specifies SGHVS as CDR1 and FQNEAQ as CDR2. At the junction V is shortened by 5 bases and J by 8 bases; bases outside the gene matches: 4. Taken from cysteine to phenylalanine, the CDR3 has 12 residues. Only CDR3 DNA remains: 36 bases, in frame from the first base. Overall study results and their limits: Clinical and demographic metadata were provided uncurated, with the amount varying by source and participant.

The sequence was collected from a man under 40 who had recovered from COVID-19. The chain couples TRBV7-8 to TRBJ1-1; 8 central bases correspond to TRBD1. Material: peripheral blood. The bases read TGTGCCAGCAGCCCGCAGGGGGCGGAAGCTTTCTTT. It is translated as CASSPQGAEAFF.